This entry lists 14 T cell receptor beta chains sequenced from one sample in a study of T-cell memory formation after mild COVID-19. TCRdb re-derived calls from the 5' RACE reads in MiXCR, one entry per CDR3 protein. The data hold some 410,000 distinct CDR3 sequences, with roughly a quarter observed a single time. The sequenced material came from PBMCs or a T cell subset sorted from them (not recorded which). These receptors originate from an adult woman who had mild COVID-19 (a few samples of this study predate the infection). Cell type and time point are not known.

This clonotype has just a few counts. V gene TRBV7-2 combines with J gene TRBJ2-3; no clear D. Germline CDR1 is SGHTA and CDR2 is FQGNSA. Trimming cost V 5 bases and J 4 bases, with 7 bases left between them. This CDR3 spans 12 amino acids. This CDR3 reads CASSPTPDTQYF. The CDR3, as DNA: TGTGCCAGCAGCCCCACCCCAGATACGCAGTATTTT.

The chain employs TRBV20-1 and TRBJ2-1; the D gene could be TRBD1 or TRBD2 (6 bases each). V lost 6 bases and J lost 6, with 18 bases in between. Germline CDR1 is DFQATT and CDR2 is SNEGSKA (reference sequence). This CDR3 is built from 14 residues. DNA of the CDR3: TGCAGTGCCACAGGACCCAGGGGAGGCAATGAGCAGTTCTTC. As protein: CSATGPRGGNEQFF.

This clonotype came up a few times. The J gene is TRBJ2-5, the V gene TRBV3-1, with D tentatively TRBD2 (6 bases). In germline, CDR1 is LGHDT, CDR2 YNNKEL (reference sequence). This CDR3 is 14 amino acids long. Trimming cost V 10 bases and J 5 bases, with 20 bases left between them. The CDR3 protein is CATGERVRVETQYF. The CDR3 nucleotides are TGTGCCACGGGAGAGCGGGTGCGAGTGGAGACCCAGTACTTC.

This chain uses TRBV11-2 with TRBJ2-3, with TRBD2 as a possible D gene (5 bases). CDR1 is SGHAT and CDR2 is FQNNGV in the germline V gene. This CDR3 has 16 residues. V lost 5 bases to trimming and J lost 0 bases, with 15 bases between them. CDR3 residues: CASSRTSGFSTDTQYF. The CDR3, as DNA: TGTGCCAGCAGCCGAACGTCGGGGTTTAGCACAGATACGCAGTATTTT. Full variable domain (outside the CDR3, taken from reference TRBV11-2 and TRBJ2-3): EAGVAQSPRYKIIEKRQSVAFWCNPISGHATLYWYQQILGQGPKLLIQFQNNGVVDDSQLPKDRFSAERLKGVDSTLKIQPAKLEDSAVYLCASSRTSGFSTDTQYFGPGTRLTVL.

A few counts support this clonotype. The J gene is TRBJ2-7, the V gene TRBV6-5, with D possibly TRBD1 on 7 matching bases. Per germline, CDR1 MNHEY and CDR2 SVGAGI. The CDR3 totals 17 residues. Trimming stripped 2 bases from V and 3 bases from J, with 20 bases between. CDR3 region: CASSYKCAGGFCYEQYF. CDR3 coding DNA: TGTGCCAGCAGTTACAAATGTGCAGGGGGGTTTTGCTACGAGCAGTACTTC.

There are a few counts of this clonotype. The rearrangement uses TRBV20-1 and TRBJ2-4, with 7 bases that match TRBD1. This CDR3 contains 16 residues. The V gene end was trimmed by 7 bases and the J gene end by 5 bases; junction bases not matched to a gene: 17. CDR1 and CDR2 (germline): DFQATT, SNEGSKA (reference sequence). The CDR3, as DNA: TGCAGTGTCCCCGACAGGGAATTTACTTGGGAAAACATTCAGTACTTC. Translated: CSVPDREFTWENIQYF.

The chain recombines TRBV5-1 with TRBJ2-7; tentatively, D is TRBD1 or TRBD2 (6 bases each). Germline-derived CDR1 and CDR2 are SGHRS and YFSETQ. There are 15 residues in the CDR3. V lost 6 bases to trimming and J lost 3 bases, with 19 bases between them. The CDR3 protein is CASNEGGGPIYEQYF. As DNA, the CDR3 is TGCGCCAGCAACGAAGGTGGGGGGCCCATCTACGAGCAGTACTTC.

This clonotype was seen at least ten times. The chain employs TRBV5-1 and TRBJ1-1; TRBD1 agrees at 7 bases. Per the germline V gene, CDR1 is SGHRS and CDR2 is YFSETQ. The junction had 25 bases not matched to a gene; V was cut back by 4 bases and J by 4 bases. This CDR3 spans 20 amino acids. The CDR3 nucleotides are TGCGCCAGCAGCACCAGGGGGGTCCCGATAAAGGGGGACTGGGTCACTGAAGCTTTCTTT. It translates to CASSTRGVPIKGDWVTEAFF.

This clonotype was found a few times. The chain recombines TRBV30 with TRBJ2-2; 7 nucleotides align to TRBD2. V trimming: 2 bases; J trimming: 2 bases; junction bases outside the gene matches: 11. CDR3 length: 17 amino acids. Germline values: CDR1 GTSNPN, CDR2 SVGIG (reference sequence). The DNA of the CDR3 is TGTGCCTGGAGTCAAGACGGGAGGACCCCAAACACCGGGGAGCTGTTTTTT. Translating gives CAWSQDGRTPNTGELFF.

Only a few counts were recorded for this clonotype. The CDR3 coding sequence is TGCAGCGTTGGGACAGGGACGTCCTACGAGCAGTACTTC. Amino acids: CSVGTGTSYEQYF. The chain combines TRBV29-1 with TRBJ2-7; 8 nucleotides agree with TRBD1. Germline loops: CDR1 SQVTM, CDR2 ANQGSEA. The V gene end was trimmed by 4 bases and the J gene end by 1 base; junction bases not matched to a gene: 3. The CDR3 extends over 13 amino acids.

The chain employs TRBV5-1 and TRBJ2-3; 13 bases agree with TRBD2. The germline V gene has CDR1 SGHRS and CDR2 YFSETQ. There are 16 residues in the CDR3. Trimming cost V 4 bases and J 2 bases; bases outside gene matches: 4. In nucleotides, the CDR3 is TGCGCCAGCAGCCCTGGGACTAGCGGGACCACAGATACGCAGTATTTT. Amino acids: CASSPGTSGTTDTQYF.

The gene calls are TRBV7-9 and TRBJ1-4; no clear D. Trimming stripped 5 bases from V and 7 bases from J, with 14 bases between. Germline V gene data show CDR1 as SEHNR and CDR2 as FQNEAQ (reference sequence). The CDR3 loop spans 14 amino acids. This CDR3 is CASSQRGPREKLFF. Here the CDR3 DNA reads TGTGCCAGCAGCCAGCGCGGGCCTCGTGAAAAACTGTTTTTT.

This chain connects TRBV18 to TRBJ1-1; D is unclear. CDR1 KGHSH and CDR2 LQKENI come from the germline V gene. The CDR3 runs to 14 residues. Between the trimmed V and J ends, which lost 3 bases and 4 bases, there was a span of 12 bases. CDR3 coding DNA: TGTGCCAGCTCACCGCCGGCCGACGGCACTGAAGCTTTCTTT. Its translation is CASSPPADGTEAFF.

This clonotype has only one observation. The rearrangement joins TRBV7-8 to TRBJ2-1; 11 nucleotides agree with TRBD2. With 1 base clipped from V and 6 bases from J, the junction kept 5 bases outside the gene matches. The CDR3 loop spans 16 amino acids. From germline, CDR1 is SGHVS and CDR2 FQNEAQ. In nucleotides, the CDR3 is TGTGCCAGCAGCTTAGTTGGAGGACTAGCGGGCAATGAGCAGTTCTTC. It encodes CASSLVGGLAGNEQFF. Combining the CDR3 with reference TRBV7-8 and TRBJ2-1 gives the whole variable domain GAGVSQSPRYKVAKRGQDVALRCDPISGHVSLFWYQQALGQGPEFLTYFQNEAQLDKSGLPSDRFFAERPEGSVSTLKIQRTQQEDSAVYLCASSLVGGLAGNEQFFGPGTRLTVL.